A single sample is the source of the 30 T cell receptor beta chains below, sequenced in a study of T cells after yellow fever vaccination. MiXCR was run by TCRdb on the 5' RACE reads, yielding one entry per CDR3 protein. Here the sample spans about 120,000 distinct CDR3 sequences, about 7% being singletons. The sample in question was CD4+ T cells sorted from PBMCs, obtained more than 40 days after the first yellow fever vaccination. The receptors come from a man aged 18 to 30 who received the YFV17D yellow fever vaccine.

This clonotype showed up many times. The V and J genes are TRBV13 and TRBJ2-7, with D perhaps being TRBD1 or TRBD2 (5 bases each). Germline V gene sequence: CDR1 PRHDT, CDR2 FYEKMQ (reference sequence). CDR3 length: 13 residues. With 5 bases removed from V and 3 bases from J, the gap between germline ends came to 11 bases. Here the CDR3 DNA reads TGTGCCAGCAGCGCAGGGACCAACTACGAGCAGTACTTC. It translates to CASSAGTNYEQYF.

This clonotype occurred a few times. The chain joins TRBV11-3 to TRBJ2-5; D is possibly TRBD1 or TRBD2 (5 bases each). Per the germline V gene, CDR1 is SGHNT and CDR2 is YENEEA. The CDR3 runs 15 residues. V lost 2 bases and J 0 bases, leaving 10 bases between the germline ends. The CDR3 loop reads CASSLSRDHQETQYF. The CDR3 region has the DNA TGTGCCAGCAGCTTATCCCGGGACCACCAAGAGACCCAGTACTTC.

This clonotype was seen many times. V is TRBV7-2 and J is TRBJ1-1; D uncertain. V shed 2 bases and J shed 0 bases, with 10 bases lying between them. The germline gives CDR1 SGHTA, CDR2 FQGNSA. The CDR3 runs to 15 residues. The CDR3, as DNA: TGTGCCAGCAGCTTAATTAGCCCCATGAACACTGAAGCTTTCTTT. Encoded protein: CASSLISPMNTEAFF.

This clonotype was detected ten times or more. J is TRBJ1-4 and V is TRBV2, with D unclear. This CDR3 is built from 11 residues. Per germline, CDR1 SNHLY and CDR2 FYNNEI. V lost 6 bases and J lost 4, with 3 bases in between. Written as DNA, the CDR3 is TGTGCCAGCAGAGGTAATGAAAAACTGTTTTTT. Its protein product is CASRGNEKLFF.

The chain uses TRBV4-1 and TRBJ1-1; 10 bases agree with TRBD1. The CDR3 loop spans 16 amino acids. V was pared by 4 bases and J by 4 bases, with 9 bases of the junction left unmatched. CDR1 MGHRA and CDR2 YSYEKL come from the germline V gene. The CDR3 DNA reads TGCGCCAGCAGCCTCGGGACAGGGGAGTGGGTCACTGAAGCTTTCTTT. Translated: CASSLGTGEWVTEAFF.

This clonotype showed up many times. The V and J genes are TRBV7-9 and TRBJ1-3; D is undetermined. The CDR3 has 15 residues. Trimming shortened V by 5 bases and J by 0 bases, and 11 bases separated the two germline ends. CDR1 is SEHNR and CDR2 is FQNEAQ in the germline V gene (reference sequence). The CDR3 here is CASSPDGYSGNTIYF. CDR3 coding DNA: TGTGCCAGCAGCCCCGACGGATACTCTGGAAACACCATATATTTT.

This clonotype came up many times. This CDR3 reads CASSLAPGGESPLHF. The CDR3 nucleotides are TGTGCCAGCAGCTTGGCCCCAGGGGGAGAATCACCCCTCCACTTT. The chain combines TRBV5-5 with TRBJ1-6; 7 positions match TRBD1. This CDR3 has 15 residues. V dropped 0 bases and J dropped 10; count of bases not matched to a gene: 7. Germline CDR1 SGHKS, CDR2 YYEKEE (reference sequence). Filled out from reference TRBV5-5 and TRBJ1-6, the complete variable domain reads DAGVTQSPTHLIKTRGQQVTLRCSPISGHKSVSWYQQVLGQGPQFIFQYYEKEERGRGNFPDRFSARQFPNYSSELNVNALLLGDSALYLCASSLAPGGESPLHFGNGTRLTVT.

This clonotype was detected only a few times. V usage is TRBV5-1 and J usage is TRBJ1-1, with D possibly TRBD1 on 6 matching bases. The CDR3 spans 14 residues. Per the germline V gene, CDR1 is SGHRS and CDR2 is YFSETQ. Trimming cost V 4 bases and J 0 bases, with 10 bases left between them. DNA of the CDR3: TGCGCCAGCAGCACGGACAGACTGAACACTGAAGCTTTCTTT. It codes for CASSTDRLNTEAFF.

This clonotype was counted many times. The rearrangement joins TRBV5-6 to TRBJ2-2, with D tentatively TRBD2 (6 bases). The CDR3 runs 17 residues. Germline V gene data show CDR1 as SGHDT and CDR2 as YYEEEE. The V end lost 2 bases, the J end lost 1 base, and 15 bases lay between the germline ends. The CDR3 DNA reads TGTGCCAGCAGCTTAACCGGGGGTGGGCGGAACACCGGGGAGCTGTTTTTT. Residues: CASSLTGGGRNTGELFF.

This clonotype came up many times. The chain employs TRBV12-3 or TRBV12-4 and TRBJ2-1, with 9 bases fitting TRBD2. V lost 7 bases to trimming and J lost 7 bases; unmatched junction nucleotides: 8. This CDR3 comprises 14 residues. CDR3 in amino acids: CASTTSGGRNEQFF. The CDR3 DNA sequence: TGTGCCAGCACCACAAGCGGGGGGCGGAATGAGCAGTTCTTC.

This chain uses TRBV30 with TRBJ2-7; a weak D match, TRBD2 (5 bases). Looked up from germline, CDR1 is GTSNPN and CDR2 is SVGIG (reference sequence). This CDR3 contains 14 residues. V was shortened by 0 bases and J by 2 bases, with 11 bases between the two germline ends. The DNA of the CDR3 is TGTGCCTGGAGTGTAGGGCTAGCAACCTACGAGCAGTACTTC. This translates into CAWSVGLATYEQYF.

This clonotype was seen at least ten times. CDR3 amino acids: CASSDRVCHNEQFF. The DNA of the CDR3 is TGTGCCAGCAGTGATCGCGTTTGTCACAATGAGCAGTTCTTC. V usage is TRBV6-4 and J usage is TRBJ2-1, with D unclear. V lost 3 bases and J lost 5, with 11 bases in between. The length of the CDR3 is 14 residues. Germline V gene lookup returns CDR1 MRHNA and CDR2 SNTAGT.

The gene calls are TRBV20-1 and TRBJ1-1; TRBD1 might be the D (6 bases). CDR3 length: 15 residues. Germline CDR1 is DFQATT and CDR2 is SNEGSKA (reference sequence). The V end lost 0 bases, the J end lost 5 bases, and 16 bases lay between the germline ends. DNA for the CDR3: TGCAGTGCTAGAGATAAGGGGGGGTCGCGAACTGAAGCTTTCTTT. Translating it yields CSARDKGGSRTEAFF.

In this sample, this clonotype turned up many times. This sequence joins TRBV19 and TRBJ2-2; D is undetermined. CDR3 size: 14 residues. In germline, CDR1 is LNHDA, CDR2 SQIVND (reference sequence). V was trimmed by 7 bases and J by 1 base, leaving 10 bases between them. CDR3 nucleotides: TGTGCCAGTACCCCGGGCAGGAACACCGGGGAGCTGTTTTTT. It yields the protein CASTPGRNTGELFF.

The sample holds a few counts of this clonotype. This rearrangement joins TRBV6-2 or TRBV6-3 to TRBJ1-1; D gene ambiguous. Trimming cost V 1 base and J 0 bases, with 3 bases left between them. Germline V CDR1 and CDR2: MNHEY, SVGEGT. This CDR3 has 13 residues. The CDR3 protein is CASSYLMNTEAFF. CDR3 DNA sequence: TGTGCCAGCAGTTACTTGATGAACACTGAAGCTTTCTTT.

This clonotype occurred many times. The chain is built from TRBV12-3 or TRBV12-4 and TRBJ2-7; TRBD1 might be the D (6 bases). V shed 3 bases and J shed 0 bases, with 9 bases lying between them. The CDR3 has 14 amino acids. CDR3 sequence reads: CASSLDSYSYEQYV. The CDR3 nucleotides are TGTGCCAGCAGTTTGGACAGCTACTCCTACGAGCAGTACGTC.

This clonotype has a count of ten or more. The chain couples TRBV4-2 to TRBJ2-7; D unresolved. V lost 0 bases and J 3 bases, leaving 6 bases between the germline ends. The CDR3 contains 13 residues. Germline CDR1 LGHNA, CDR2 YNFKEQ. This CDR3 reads CASSQEVYYEQYF. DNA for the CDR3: TGTGCCAGCAGCCAAGAAGTATACTACGAGCAGTACTTC.

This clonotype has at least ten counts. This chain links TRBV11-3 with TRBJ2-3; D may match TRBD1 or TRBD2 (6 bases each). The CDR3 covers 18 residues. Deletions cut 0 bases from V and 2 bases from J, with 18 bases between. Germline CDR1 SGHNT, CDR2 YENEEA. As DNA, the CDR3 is TGTGCCAGCAGCTTAGAGGAGGGGGTAGCGGAGCCCACAGATACGCAGTATTTT. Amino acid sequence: CASSLEEGVAEPTDTQYF.

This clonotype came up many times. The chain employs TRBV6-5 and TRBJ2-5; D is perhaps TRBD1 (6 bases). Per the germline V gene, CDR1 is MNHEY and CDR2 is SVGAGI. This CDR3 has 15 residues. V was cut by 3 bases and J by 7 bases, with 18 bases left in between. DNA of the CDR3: TGTGCCAGCAGTTATAGCCGGGACACCGTCGGGACCCAGTACTTC. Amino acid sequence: CASSYSRDTVGTQYF.

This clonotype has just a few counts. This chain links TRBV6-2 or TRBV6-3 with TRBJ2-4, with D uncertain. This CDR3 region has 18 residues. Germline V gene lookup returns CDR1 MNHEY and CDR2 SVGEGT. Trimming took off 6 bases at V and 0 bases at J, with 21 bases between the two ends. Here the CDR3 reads CASSHTGADPIAKNIQYF. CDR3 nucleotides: TGTGCCAGCAGCCACACGGGCGCAGACCCGATAGCCAAAAACATTCAGTACTTC.

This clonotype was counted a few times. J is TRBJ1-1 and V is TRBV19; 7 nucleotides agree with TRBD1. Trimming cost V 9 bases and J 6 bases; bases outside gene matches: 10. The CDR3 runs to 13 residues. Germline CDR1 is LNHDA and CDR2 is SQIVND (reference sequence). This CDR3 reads CASRDRQVPEAFF. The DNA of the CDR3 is TGTGCCAGCCGGGACAGACAGGTCCCTGAAGCTTTCTTT.

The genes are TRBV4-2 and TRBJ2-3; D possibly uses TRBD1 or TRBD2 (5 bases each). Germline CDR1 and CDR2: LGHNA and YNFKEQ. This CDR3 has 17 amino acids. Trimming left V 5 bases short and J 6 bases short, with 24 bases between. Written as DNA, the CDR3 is TGTGCCAGCAGCAAAGCCACCGGGACCTCCAATTCGGATACGCAGTATTTT. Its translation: CASSKATGTSNSDTQYF.

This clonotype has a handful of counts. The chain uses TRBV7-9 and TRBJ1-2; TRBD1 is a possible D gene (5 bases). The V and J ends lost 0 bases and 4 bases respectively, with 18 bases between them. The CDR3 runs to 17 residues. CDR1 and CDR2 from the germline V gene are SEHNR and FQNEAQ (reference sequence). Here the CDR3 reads CASSLALDTWGSYGYTF. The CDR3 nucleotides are TGTGCCAGCAGCTTAGCGCTGGATACATGGGGGTCCTATGGCTACACCTTC.

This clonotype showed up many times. CDR3 sequence: CASSSHQAYGYTF. The CDR3 region has the DNA TGTGCCAGCAGCTCGCATCAAGCATATGGCTACACCTTC. The V call is TRBV7-2, the J call TRBJ1-2; D is unresolved. The CDR3 contains 13 residues. CDR1 is SGHTA, CDR2 FQGNSA, per germline. Trimming stripped 4 bases from V and 5 bases from J, with 11 bases between. The full variable domain, completed using reference TRBV7-2 and TRBJ1-2, is GAGVSQSPSNKVTEKGKDVELRCDPISGHTALYWYRQSLGQGLEFLIYFQGNSAPDKSGLPSDRFSAERTGGSVSTLTIQRTQQEDSAVYLCASSSHQAYGYTFGSGTRLTVV.

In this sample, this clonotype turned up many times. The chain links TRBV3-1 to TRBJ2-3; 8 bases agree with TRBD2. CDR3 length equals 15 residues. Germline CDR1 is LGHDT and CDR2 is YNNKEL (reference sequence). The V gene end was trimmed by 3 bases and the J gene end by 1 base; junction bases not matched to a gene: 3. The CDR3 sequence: CASSHARGGTDTQYF. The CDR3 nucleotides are TGTGCCAGCAGCCACGCGCGGGGGGGCACAGATACGCAGTATTTT.

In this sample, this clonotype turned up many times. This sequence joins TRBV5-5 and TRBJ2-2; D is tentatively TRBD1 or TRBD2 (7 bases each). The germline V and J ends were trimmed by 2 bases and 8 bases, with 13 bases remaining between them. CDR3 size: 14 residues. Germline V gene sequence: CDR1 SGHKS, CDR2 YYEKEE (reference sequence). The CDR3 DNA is TGTGCCAGCAGCTTTTCAGGGGGGGATGGGGAGCTGTTTTTT. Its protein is CASSFSGGDGELFF.

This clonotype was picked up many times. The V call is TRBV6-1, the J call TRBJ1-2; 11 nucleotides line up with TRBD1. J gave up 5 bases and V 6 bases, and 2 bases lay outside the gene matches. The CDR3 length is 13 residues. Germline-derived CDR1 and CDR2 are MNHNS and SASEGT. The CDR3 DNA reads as TGTGCCAGCAGAAGGGACAGGGGGTATGGCTACACCTTC. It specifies CASRRDRGYGYTF.

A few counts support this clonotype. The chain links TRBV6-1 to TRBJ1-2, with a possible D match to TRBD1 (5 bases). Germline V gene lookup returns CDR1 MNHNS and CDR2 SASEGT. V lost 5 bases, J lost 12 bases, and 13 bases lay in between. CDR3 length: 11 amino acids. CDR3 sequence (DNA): TGTGCCAGCAGTAAAGGGGAACGCAACACCTTC. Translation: CASSKGERNTF.

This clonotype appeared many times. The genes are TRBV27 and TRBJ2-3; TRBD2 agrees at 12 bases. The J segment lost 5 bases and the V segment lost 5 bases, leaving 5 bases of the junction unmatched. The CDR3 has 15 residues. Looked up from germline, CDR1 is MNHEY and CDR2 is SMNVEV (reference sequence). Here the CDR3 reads CASSGLAGGEDTQYF. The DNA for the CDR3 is TGTGCCAGCAGTGGTCTAGCGGGAGGGGAAGATACGCAGTATTTT.

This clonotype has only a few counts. CDR3 DNA: TGCGCCAGCAGCCAAGACCGCGGTTTACCCGAGCAGTACTTC. Its translation: CASSQDRGLPEQYF. V gene TRBV4-3 combines with J gene TRBJ2-7; D gene uncertain. Trimming removed 0 bases from V and 6 bases from J, with 12 bases in between. Germline V gene sequence: CDR1 LGHNA, CDR2 YSLEER. The CDR3 length is 14 residues.